What follows are 7 T cell receptor beta chains derived from one specimen sequenced in a study of cytomegalovirus exposure and HLA in healthy donors. PCR amplification relied on 60 Vbeta primers (plus 13 Jbeta primers). Sequencing was performed with immunoSEQ multiplex PCR; in TCRdb, only in-frame clones are kept and a portion is missing. The sample lists 150,000 to 200,000 clones, 80% to 90% occurring once. The specimen was PBMCs. These receptors all stem from a man younger than 35 in good health and CMV-seropositive.

The CDR3 loop is CASSLDRVWSYEQYF. The CDR3 DNA is TGTGCCAGCAGCTTGGACAGGGTATGGTCCTACGAGCAGTACTTC. The rearrangement links TRBV5-6 to TRBJ2-7; weak D call: TRBD1 (6 bases). Trimming removed 0 bases at V and 1 base at J, with 11 bases between. Per germline, CDR1 SGHDT and CDR2 YYEEEE. The CDR3 is 15 residues long.

The V gene is TRBV6-1, the J gene TRBJ2-4; TRBD2 matches at 10 bases. V shed 1 base, J shed 5 bases, and the junction held 11 bases outside the gene matches. The CDR3 sequence is 18 residues long. The germline gives CDR1 MNHNS, CDR2 SASEGT. CDR3 in amino acids: CASSEVGPSGGSENIQYF. CDR3 DNA: TGTGCCAGCAGTGAAGTAGGCCCTAGCGGGGGTTCAGAAAACATTCAGTACTTC.

The gene calls are TRBV18 and TRBJ1-4; 7 bases are a match to TRBD1. The V and J ends lost 1 base and 6 bases, in that order; junction bases with no gene match: 5. Germline V gives CDR1 KGHSH, CDR2 LQKENI. The CDR3 length is 15 residues. This CDR3 is CASSPRQGTDEKLFF. In DNA, the CDR3 is TGTGCCAGCTCACCACGACAAGGGACAGATGAAAAACTGTTTTTT. Full variable domain (missing parts from reference TRBV18 and TRBJ1-4): NAGVMQNPRHLVRRRGQEARLRCSPMKGHSHVYWYRQLPEEGLKFMVYLQKENIIDESGMPKERFSAEFPKEGPSILRIQQVVRGDSAAYFCASSPRQGTDEKLFFGSGTQLSVL.

This clone came up a few times. This sequence joins TRBV18 and TRBJ1-6; a possible D gene is TRBD1 (5 bases). Germline V gene data show CDR1 as KGHSH and CDR2 as LQKENI. The CDR3 has 15 residues. The V and J ends lost 0 bases and 9 bases respectively, with 12 bases between them. The CDR3 loop is CASSPPQGAASPLHF. In nucleotides, the CDR3 is TGTGCCAGCTCACCACCGCAGGGTGCAGCTTCACCCCTCCACTTT.

This chain uses TRBV14 with TRBJ1-2, with D possibly TRBD1 on 6 matching bases. V was shortened by 0 bases and J by 6 bases, with 17 bases between the two germline ends. CDR1 and CDR2 from the germline V gene are SGHDN and FVKESK. CDR3 length equals 16 residues. CDR3 residues: CASSQDLRGAIDGYTF. The CDR3 coding sequence is TGTGCCAGCAGCCAAGATCTACGGGGGGCCATCGATGGCTACACCTTC.

The chain employs TRBV5-6 and TRBJ2-3; D is possibly TRBD2 (6 bases). Per germline, CDR1 SGHDT and CDR2 YYEEEE. Trimming pared 7 bases from V and 4 bases from J, leaving 22 bases between. The CDR3 totals 16 residues. CDR3 sequence (DNA): TGTGCCAGCTGCTCCGTTCTTGGGGGGTGCTCAGATACGCAGTATTTT. This sequence encodes CASCSVLGGCSDTQYF.

The gene calls are TRBV25-1 and TRBJ1-5; possible D gene TRBD1, 6 bases. Per the germline V gene, CDR1 is MGHDK and CDR2 is SYGVNS. V lost 1 base, J lost 5 bases, and 12 bases lay in between. The CDR3 totals 15 residues. CDR3 in amino acids: CASSESGRGDQPQHF. The DNA of the CDR3 is TGTGCCAGCAGTGAATCCGGCAGGGGTGATCAGCCCCAGCATTTT.